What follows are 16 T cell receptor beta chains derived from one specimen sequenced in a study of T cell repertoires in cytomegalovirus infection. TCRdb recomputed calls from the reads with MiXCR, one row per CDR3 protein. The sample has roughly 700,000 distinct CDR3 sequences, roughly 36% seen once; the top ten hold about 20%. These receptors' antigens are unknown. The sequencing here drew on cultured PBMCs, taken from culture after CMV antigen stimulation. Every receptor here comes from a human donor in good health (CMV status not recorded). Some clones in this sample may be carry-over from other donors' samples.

CDR3 residues: CASSAPGGWVEQFF. CDR3 bases: TGTGCCAGCAGCGCCCCGGGGGGATGGGTTGAGCAGTTCTTC. The rearrangement uses TRBV5-4 and TRBJ2-1, with 7 bases lining up with TRBD2. The CDR3 runs 14 residues. V shed 4 bases, J shed 9 bases, and the junction held 10 bases outside the gene matches. CDR1 and CDR2 from the germline V gene are SGHNT and YYREEE (reference sequence).

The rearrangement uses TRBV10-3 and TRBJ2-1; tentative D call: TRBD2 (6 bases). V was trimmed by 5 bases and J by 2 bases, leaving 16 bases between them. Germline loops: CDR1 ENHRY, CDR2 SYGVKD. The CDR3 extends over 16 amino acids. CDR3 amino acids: CAISLSRRAAYNEQFF. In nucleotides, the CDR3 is TGTGCCATCAGTTTAAGCCGGAGGGCTGCCTACAATGAGCAGTTCTTC.

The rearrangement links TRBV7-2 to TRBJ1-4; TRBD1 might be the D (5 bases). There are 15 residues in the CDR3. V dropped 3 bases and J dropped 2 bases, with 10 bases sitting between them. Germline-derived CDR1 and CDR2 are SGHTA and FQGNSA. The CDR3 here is CASSFSQGTNEKLFF. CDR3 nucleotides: TGTGCCAGCAGCTTCAGTCAGGGTACTAATGAAAAACTGTTTTTT.

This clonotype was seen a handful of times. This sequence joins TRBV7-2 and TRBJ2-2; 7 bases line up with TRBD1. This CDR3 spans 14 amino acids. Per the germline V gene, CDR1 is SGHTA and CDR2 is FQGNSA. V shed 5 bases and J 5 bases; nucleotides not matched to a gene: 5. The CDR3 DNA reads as TGTGCCAGCAGCAAGACAGGGTTTACCGGGGAGCTGTTTTTT. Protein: CASSKTGFTGELFF.

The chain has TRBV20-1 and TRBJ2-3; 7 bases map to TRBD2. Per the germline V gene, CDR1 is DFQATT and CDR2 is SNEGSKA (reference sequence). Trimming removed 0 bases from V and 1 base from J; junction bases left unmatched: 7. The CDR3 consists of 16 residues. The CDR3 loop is CSARDPREMGTDTQYF. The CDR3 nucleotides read TGCAGTGCTAGAGACCCGCGGGAGATGGGCACAGATACGCAGTATTTT.

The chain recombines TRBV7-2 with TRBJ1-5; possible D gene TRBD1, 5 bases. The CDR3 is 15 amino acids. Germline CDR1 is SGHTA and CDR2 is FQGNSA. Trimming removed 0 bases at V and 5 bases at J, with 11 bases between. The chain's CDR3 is CASSLAAGVHQPQHF. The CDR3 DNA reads TGTGCCAGCAGCTTAGCGGCGGGGGTTCATCAGCCCCAGCATTTT. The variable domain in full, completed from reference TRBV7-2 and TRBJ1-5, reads GAGVSQSPSNKVTEKGKDVELRCDPISGHTALYWYRQSLGQGLEFLIYFQGNSAPDKSGLPSDRFSAERTGGSVSTLTIQRTQQEDSAVYLCASSLAAGVHQPQHFGDGTRLSIL.

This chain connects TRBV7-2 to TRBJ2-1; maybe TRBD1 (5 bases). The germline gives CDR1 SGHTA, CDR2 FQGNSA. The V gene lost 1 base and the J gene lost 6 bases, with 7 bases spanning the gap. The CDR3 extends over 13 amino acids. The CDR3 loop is CASSLGRANEQFF. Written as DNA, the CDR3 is TGTGCCAGCAGCTTAGGCAGGGCCAATGAGCAGTTCTTC.

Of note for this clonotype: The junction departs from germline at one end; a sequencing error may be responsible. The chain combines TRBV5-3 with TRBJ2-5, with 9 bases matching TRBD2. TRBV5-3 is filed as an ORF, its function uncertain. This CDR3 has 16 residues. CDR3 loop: CASSLSSGAAQETQYF. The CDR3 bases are TGTGCCAGCAGCTTGTCTAGCGGGGCCGCTCAAGAGACCCAGTACTTC.

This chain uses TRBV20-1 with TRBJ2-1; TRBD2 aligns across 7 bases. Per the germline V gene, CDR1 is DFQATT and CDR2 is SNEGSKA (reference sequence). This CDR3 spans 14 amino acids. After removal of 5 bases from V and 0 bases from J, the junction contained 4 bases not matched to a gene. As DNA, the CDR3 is TGCAGTGCTTGGCGGGGGAGCTCCTACAATGAGCAGTTCTTC. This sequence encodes CSAWRGSSYNEQFF.

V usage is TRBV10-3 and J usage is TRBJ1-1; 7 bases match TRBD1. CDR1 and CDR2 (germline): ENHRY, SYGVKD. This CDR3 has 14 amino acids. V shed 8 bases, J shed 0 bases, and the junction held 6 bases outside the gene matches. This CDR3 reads CAIGAGTVNTEAFF. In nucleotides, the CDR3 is TGTGCCATCGGAGCCGGGACAGTGAACACTGAAGCTTTCTTT.

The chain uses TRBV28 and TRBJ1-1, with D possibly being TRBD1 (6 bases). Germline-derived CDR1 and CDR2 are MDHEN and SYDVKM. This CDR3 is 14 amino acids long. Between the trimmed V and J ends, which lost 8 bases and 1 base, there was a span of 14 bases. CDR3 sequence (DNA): TGTGCCAGCGCTCGGGGGGGCCAGAACACTGAAGCTTTCTTT. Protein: CASARGGQNTEAFF. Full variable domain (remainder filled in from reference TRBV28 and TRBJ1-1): DVKVTQSSRYLVKRTGEKVFLECVQDMDHENMFWYRQDPGLGLRLIYFSYDVKMKEKGDIPEGYSVSREKKERFSLILESASTNQTSMYLCASARGGQNTEAFFGQGTRLTVV.

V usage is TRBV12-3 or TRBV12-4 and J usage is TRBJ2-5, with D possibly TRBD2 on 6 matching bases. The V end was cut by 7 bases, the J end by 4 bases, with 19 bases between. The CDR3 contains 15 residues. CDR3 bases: TGTGCCAGCACCCTTAGGGTGGGGGGAGGAGAGACCCAGTACTTC. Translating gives CASTLRVGGGETQYF.

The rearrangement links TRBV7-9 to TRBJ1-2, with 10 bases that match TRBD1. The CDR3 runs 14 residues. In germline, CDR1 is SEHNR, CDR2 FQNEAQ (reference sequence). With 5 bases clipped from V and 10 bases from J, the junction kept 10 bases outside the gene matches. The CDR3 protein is CASSPRPGTGAYTF. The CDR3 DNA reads TGTGCCAGCAGCCCCCGCCCCGGGACAGGGGCCTACACCTTC.

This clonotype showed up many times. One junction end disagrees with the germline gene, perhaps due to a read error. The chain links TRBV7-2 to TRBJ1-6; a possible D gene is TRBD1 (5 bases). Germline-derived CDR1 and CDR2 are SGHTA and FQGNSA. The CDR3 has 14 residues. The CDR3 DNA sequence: TGTGCCAGCAGATTAGGGGAAGATTTTTCACCCCTCCACTTT. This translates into CASRLGEDFSPLHF.

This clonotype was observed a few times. For the CDR3, the DNA is TGTGCCAGCAGCCCCCCCTTCGAGGATACGCAGTATTTT. It specifies CASSPPFEDTQYF. V and J are TRBV11-3 and TRBJ2-3, with unresolved D. Trimming left V 5 bases short and J 6 bases short, with 12 bases between. The germline gives CDR1 SGHNT, CDR2 YENEEA. The CDR3 runs to 13 residues.

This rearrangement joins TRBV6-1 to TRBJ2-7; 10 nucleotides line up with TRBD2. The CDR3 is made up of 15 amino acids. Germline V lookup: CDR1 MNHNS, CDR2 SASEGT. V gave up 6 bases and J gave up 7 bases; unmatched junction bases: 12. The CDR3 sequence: CASSDQSGGAGEQYF. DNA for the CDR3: TGTGCCAGCAGCGACCAGAGCGGGGGGGCAGGTGAGCAGTACTTC.